Below are 12 T cell receptor beta chains sequenced from a single sample in a study of blood T cell repertoires in COVID-19. Here immunoSEQ multiplex PCR was the method, and the copy in TCRdb shows in-frame clones only, minus some. Among roughly 230,000 clones listed, around 90% were seen once. The specimen sequenced was peripheral blood. The receptors here all came from a woman aged 55-69 years with COVID-19, enrolled during active disease.

V usage is TRBV5-4 and J usage is TRBJ1-1; possibly TRBD1 for D (6 bases). V lost 7 bases to trimming and J lost 6 bases, with 10 bases between them. CDR1 SGHNT and CDR2 YYREEE come from the germline V gene (reference sequence). The CDR3 length is 11 residues. The CDR3 DNA reads TGTGCCAGCGAGGGGGTGGCTGAAGCTTTCTTT. It encodes CASEGVAEAFF.

The genes are TRBV28 and TRBJ1-3; the D gene is possibly TRBD1 (5 bases). CDR1 is MDHEN and CDR2 is SYDVKM in the germline V gene. CDR3 length: 16 amino acids. V dropped 7 bases and J dropped 0 bases, with 16 bases sitting between them. The CDR3 region has the DNA TGTGCCAGCAAACCCGGGGGGACCATCTCTGGAAACACCATATATTTT. Its protein product is CASKPGGTISGNTIYF.

The chain is built from TRBV18 and TRBJ1-2; TRBD1 is a possible D gene (5 bases). V was clipped by 0 bases and J by 0 bases, with 11 bases between them. This CDR3 region has 16 residues. CDR1 is KGHSH, CDR2 LQKENI, per germline. CDR3 in amino acids: CASSPPTQGSNYGYTF. For the CDR3, the DNA is TGTGCCAGCTCACCACCGACCCAGGGTTCTAACTATGGCTACACCTTC.

This sequence joins TRBV5-4 and TRBJ1-2, with D possibly TRBD1 on 5 matching bases. The CDR3 runs 16 residues. Germline loops: CDR1 SGHNT, CDR2 YYREEE (reference sequence). Trimming cost V 4 bases and J 0 bases, with 16 bases left between them. CDR3 region: CASSPEPQGTNYGYTF. CDR3 coding DNA: TGTGCCAGCAGCCCCGAACCCCAGGGAACTAACTATGGCTACACCTTC.

This clone was observed a few times. The chain is built from TRBV6-1 and TRBJ1-1; 8 bases match TRBD1. V lost 2 bases to trimming and J lost 3 bases; unmatched junction nucleotides: 11. This CDR3 contains 17 residues. Germline-derived CDR1 and CDR2 are MNHNS and SASEGT. The DNA of the CDR3 is TGTGCCAGCAGTGAAAAGGGGCTGGACAGGGTTGACACTGAAGCTTTCTTT. It encodes CASSEKGLDRVDTEAFF.

The V and J genes are TRBV7-9 and TRBJ2-2; D may be TRBD1 (5 bases). This CDR3 has 13 residues. Germline loops: CDR1 SEHNR, CDR2 FQNEAQ (reference sequence). Deletions cut 5 bases from V and 7 bases from J, with 11 bases between. The CDR3 DNA reads TGTGCCAGCAGCCTGGGGCGAATCGGGGAGCTGTTTTTT. Its protein is CASSLGRIGELFF.

The genes are TRBV3-1 (or the pseudogene TRBV3-2) and TRBJ2-1, with D unclear. Germline CDR1 is LGHDT and CDR2 is YNNKEL (reference sequence). The V end lost 4 bases, the J end lost 8 bases, and 9 bases lay between the germline ends. CDR3 length: 12 residues. CDR3 nucleotide sequence: TGTGCCAGCAGCCGAACGGGTGATGAGCAGTTCTTC. Translated, it gives CASSRTGDEQFF.

CDR3 in DNA: TGTGCCAGCAGCGAAACAGGGAGCACTGAAGCTTTCTTT. Its translation: CASSETGSTEAFF. V and J are TRBV6-4 and TRBJ1-1; D might be TRBD1 (6 bases). There are 13 residues in the CDR3. Germline values: CDR1 MRHNA, CDR2 SNTAGT. Trimming removed 6 bases from V and 4 bases from J, with 12 bases in between.

As regards this clone: Additional DNA sequences in this sample encode the identical CDR3. This chain links TRBV12-3 or TRBV12-4 with TRBJ1-1, with TRBD1 matching over 8 bases. CDR3 length: 13 amino acids. Germline trimming cut 6 bases from V and 4 bases from J; bases unmatched to any gene: 4. The CDR3 DNA reads TGTGCCAGCAGCCGAACAGGGGGCACTGAAGCTTTCTTT. Translating it yields CASSRTGGTEAFF.

The V and J genes are TRBV5-4 and TRBJ1-6, with D perhaps matching TRBD1 (5 bases). Trimming shortened V by 0 bases and J by 11 bases, and 15 bases separated the two germline ends. CDR1 SGHNT and CDR2 YYREEE come from the germline V gene (reference sequence). This CDR3 spans 15 amino acids. CDR3 DNA: TGTGCCAGCAGCTTGGATTCGGGACTACGGGCACCCCTCCACTTT. Its protein product is CASSLDSGLRAPLHF.

V usage is TRBV5-6 and J usage is TRBJ1-5; TRBD1 aligns across 8 bases. CDR3 length: 14 residues. Germline-derived CDR1 and CDR2 are SGHDT and YYEEEE. The trim removed 4 bases at V and 4 bases at J, leaving 4 bases unmatched. This chain's CDR3 is CASSPGQGNQPQHF. Written as DNA, the CDR3 is TGTGCCAGCAGCCCTGGACAGGGAAATCAGCCCCAGCATTTT.

The V gene is TRBV25-1, the J gene TRBJ1-1; D remains unclear. The CDR3 runs to 14 residues. Germline lookup yields CDR1 MGHDK and CDR2 SYGVNS. The V gene lost 6 bases and the J gene lost 5 bases, with 16 bases spanning the gap. CDR3 residues: CASRETGSMTEAFF. The CDR3 DNA reads TGTGCCAGCAGGGAGACCGGAAGCATGACTGAAGCTTTCTTT.